The next 19 T cell receptor beta chains were all read from a single sample in a study of T-cell reconstitution after alpha-beta-depleted transplantation in children. Unique molecular identifiers were incorporated when the TCRbeta library was constructed. One entry per CDR3 protein results from TCRdb running MiXCR on the PCR reads. The table shows hundreds of thousands of distinct CDR3 sequences, with roughly 13% occurring only once. This specimen was PBMCs, mostly from graft donor cells, taken 360 days after TCRalphabeta/CD19-depleted stem cell transplant. These TCRs come from a male patient aged 10-17 years who had a stem cell transplant for acute myeloid leukemia, so the T cells may come from the graft donor.

The chain uses TRBV30 and TRBJ2-7; either TRBD1 or TRBD2 may fit D (5 bases each). This CDR3 contains 14 residues. Trimming cost V 3 bases and J 5 bases, with 17 bases left between them. Germline loops: CDR1 GTSNPN, CDR2 SVGIG (reference sequence). The CDR3 DNA reads TGTGCCTGGAGCAGGTCCGGGACCCACCACGAGCAGTACTTC. The encoded protein is CAWSRSGTHHEQYF.

The CDR3 DNA is TGTGCCAGCAGCTCCCCGTGGGACCGAACAACTAATGAAAAACTGTTTTTT. Translated, it gives CASSSPWDRTTNEKLFF. V gene TRBV7-3 combines with J gene TRBJ1-4, with a tentative D call TRBD1 (5 bases). This CDR3 has 17 amino acids. Looked up from germline, CDR1 is SGHTA and CDR2 is FQGTGA. Trimming stripped 4 bases from V and 0 bases from J, with 15 bases between.

This clonotype was seen ten or more times. This chain joins TRBV29-1 and TRBJ2-7; D is perhaps TRBD1 (6 bases). V gave up 0 bases and J gave up 9 bases, with 12 bases separating them. This CDR3 spans 12 amino acids. Per the germline V gene, CDR1 is SQVTM and CDR2 is ANQGSEA. Written as DNA, the CDR3 is TGCAGCGTTGAAGATCTTACAGGGAGGCAGTACTTC. Protein: CSVEDLTGRQYF.

The rearrangement joins TRBV10-3 to TRBJ2-7, with 11 bases fitting TRBD2. From germline, CDR1 is ENHRY and CDR2 SYGVKD. The V gene end was trimmed by 0 bases and the J gene end by 5 bases; junction bases not matched to a gene: 3. CDR3 length: 15 residues. This CDR3 is CAISESSGRAHEQYF. The DNA of the CDR3 is TGTGCCATCAGTGAGTCTAGCGGGAGGGCCCACGAGCAGTACTTC.

In its sample, this clonotype was seen a few times. The rearrangement links TRBV5-1 to TRBJ2-7, with 10 bases matching TRBD1. The V gene end was trimmed by 0 bases and the J gene end by 5 bases; junction bases not matched to a gene: 8. The CDR3 extends over 16 amino acids. Looked up from germline, CDR1 is SGHRS and CDR2 is YFSETQ. The CDR3 loop is CASSLAGTGARDEQYF. The CDR3 bases are TGCGCCAGCAGCTTGGCTGGGACAGGGGCTAGGGACGAGCAGTACTTC.

This clonotype appeared a few times. The chain's CDR3 is CSARDWARGTYYAAKNIQYF. CDR3 nucleotides: TGCAGTGCTAGAGATTGGGCCCGCGGGACCTATTACGCGGCCAAAAACATTCAGTACTTC. The gene calls are TRBV20-1 and TRBJ2-4, with a weak D call TRBD2 (6 bases). The CDR3 is made up of 20 amino acids. CDR1 DFQATT and CDR2 SNEGSKA come from the germline V gene (reference sequence). The ends were cut back, 0 bases at V and 1 base at J, with 25 bases in the middle.

This clonotype was found a few times. J is TRBJ2-7 and V is TRBV4-2, with TRBD1 matching 9 bases. The germline gives CDR1 LGHNA, CDR2 YNFKEQ. This CDR3 spans 15 amino acids. J lost 2 bases, V lost 1 base, and 3 bases had no gene match. Here the CDR3 reads CASSQVGTGPYEQYF. The CDR3 DNA reads as TGTGCCAGCAGCCAAGTTGGGACAGGGCCCTACGAGCAGTACTTC.

V and J are TRBV7-6 and TRBJ1-1; TRBD1 matches at 7 bases. The junction had 12 bases not matched to a gene; V was cut back by 1 base and J by 7 bases. The CDR3 is 16 amino acids. Germline lookup yields CDR1 SGHVS and CDR2 FNYEAQ. CDR3 region: CASSLGGGSLNGEAFF. For the CDR3, the DNA is TGTGCCAGCAGCTTAGGAGGGGGCAGTTTAAATGGTGAAGCTTTCTTT. Full variable domain (outside the CDR3, taken from reference TRBV7-6 and TRBJ1-1): GAGVSQSPRYKVTKRGQDVALRCDPISGHVSLYWYRQALGQGPEFLTYFNYEAQQDKSGLPNDRFSAERPEGSISTLTIQRTEQRDSAMYRCASSLGGGSLNGEAFFGQGTRLTVV.

The chain has TRBV29-1 and TRBJ1-1; D perhaps matches TRBD1 (5 bases). The germline V gene encodes CDR1 SQVTM and CDR2 ANQGSEA. Trimming removed 8 bases at V and 2 bases at J, with 15 bases between. The CDR3 spans 13 residues. The CDR3 sequence: CSFRQYLNTEAFF. CDR3 coding DNA: TGCAGCTTCCGACAGTACCTTAACACTGAAGCTTTCTTT.

This clonotype was counted ten times or more. The V gene is TRBV7-2, the J gene TRBJ2-1; tentatively, D is TRBD2 (6 bases). There are 16 residues in the CDR3. Per germline, CDR1 SGHTA and CDR2 FQGNSA. Trimming took 2 bases from V and 6 from J, leaving 17 bases between them. The CDR3 sequence: CASSLRKRVWGNEQFF. DNA for the CDR3: TGTGCCAGCAGCTTAAGGAAGCGGGTTTGGGGCAATGAGCAGTTCTTC. The full variable domain, rest sourced from reference TRBV7-2 and TRBJ2-1, is GAGVSQSPSNKVTEKGKDVELRCDPISGHTALYWYRQSLGQGLEFLIYFQGNSAPDKSGLPSDRFSAERTGGSVSTLTIQRTQQEDSAVYLCASSLRKRVWGNEQFFGPGTRLTVL.

This sequence joins TRBV27 and TRBJ1-4, with D possibly matching TRBD1 (5 bases). V lost 3 bases and J 11 bases, leaving 10 bases between the germline ends. This CDR3 region has 12 residues. Germline values: CDR1 MNHEY, CDR2 SMNVEV (reference sequence). The CDR3 reads CASSLRAGKLFF. CDR3 coding DNA: TGTGCCAGCAGTTTGCGGGCAGGGAAACTGTTTTTT. Drawing the rest from reference TRBV27 and TRBJ1-4, the complete variable domain is EAQVTQNPRYLITVTGKKLTVTCSQNMNHEYMSWYRQDPGLGLRQIYYSMNVEVTDKGDVPEGYKVSRKEKRNFPLILESPSPNQTSLYFCASSLRAGKLFFGSGTQLSVL.

This clonotype has a count of ten or more. V is TRBV4-2 and J is TRBJ2-7; 8 bases map to TRBD1. Germline V gene data show CDR1 as LGHNA and CDR2 as YNFKEQ. J lost 4 bases, V lost 0 bases, and 14 bases had no gene match. The CDR3 loop spans 18 amino acids. CDR3 coding DNA: TGTGCCAGCAGCCAAGACCCCCCAGGTCAGGGGGCAAGATACGAGCAGTACTTC. Its translation: CASSQDPPGQGARYEQYF.

This clonotype was found many times. V usage is TRBV24-1 and J usage is TRBJ2-1; no clear D gene. Between the trimmed V and J ends, which lost 3 bases and 0 bases, there was a span of 8 bases. CDR3 length equals 15 residues. Per the germline V gene, CDR1 is KGHDR and CDR2 is SFDVKD. The CDR3, as DNA: TGTGCCACCAGTGATCCACAGAGCTCCTACAATGAGCAGTTCTTC. Amino acid sequence: CATSDPQSSYNEQFF.

Concerning this clonotype: The DNA is left out, because the CDR3 cannot be placed on it with certainty; the CDR3 is given as TCRdb lists it. The V and J genes are TRBV2 and TRBJ2-2; TRBD2 was called by the table and not checked on the DNA. The CDR3 is 18 amino acids in total, end residues counted. Germline CDR1 reads SNHLY; CDR2 reads FYNNEI. The chain's CDR3 is CASRSGASGVRTPGSCFF.

The rearrangement links TRBV20-1 to TRBJ2-7; 12 bases match TRBD2. Germline V gives CDR1 DFQATT, CDR2 SNEGSKA (reference sequence). The CDR3 is made up of 15 amino acids. Losses at the gene ends were 0 bases for V and 3 bases for J; bases not matched to a gene: 3. CDR3 in amino acids: CSARDLAGGDYEQYF. Here the CDR3 DNA reads TGCAGTGCTAGAGATCTAGCGGGAGGGGACTACGAGCAGTACTTC.

This chain uses TRBV28 with TRBJ1-5; D not certain. V was clipped by 8 bases and J by 4 bases, with 12 bases between them. This CDR3 has 13 residues. CDR1 MDHEN and CDR2 SYDVKM come from the germline V gene. The CDR3 coding sequence is TGTGCCAGCCTAAACTCCCTGAATCAGCCCCAGCATTTT. It encodes CASLNSLNQPQHF.

The chain employs TRBV5-1 and TRBJ2-3; TRBD2 aligns across 13 bases. V shed 1 base and J 5 bases; nucleotides not matched to a gene: 7. The germline V gene has CDR1 SGHRS and CDR2 YFSETQ. CDR3 size: 17 residues. In DNA, the CDR3 is TGCGCCAGCAGCTTGTTGACTAGCGGGAGGCACGGAGATACGCAGTATTTT. This encodes CASSLLTSGRHGDTQYF.

This clonotype was counted at least ten times. CDR3 amino acids: CASSPIQGEAGELFF. The CDR3 region has the DNA TGTGCCAGCAGTCCTATCCAGGGGGAAGCCGGGGAGCTGTTTTTT. The chain carries TRBV7-2 and TRBJ2-2; 7 nucleotides match TRBD1. Looked up from germline, CDR1 is SGHTA and CDR2 is FQGNSA. Trimming cost V 6 bases and J 6 bases; bases outside gene matches: 10. The CDR3 is 15 amino acids.

There are a few counts of this clonotype. The chain couples TRBV5-1 to TRBJ2-3; 12 bases align to TRBD2. Germline V gives CDR1 SGHRS, CDR2 YFSETQ. With 0 bases clipped from V and 8 bases from J, the junction kept 10 bases outside the gene matches. This CDR3 contains 17 residues. The CDR3: CASSLAGLAGGPGTQYF. CDR3 in DNA: TGCGCCAGCAGCTTGGCCGGGCTAGCGGGAGGGCCAGGTACGCAGTATTTT.